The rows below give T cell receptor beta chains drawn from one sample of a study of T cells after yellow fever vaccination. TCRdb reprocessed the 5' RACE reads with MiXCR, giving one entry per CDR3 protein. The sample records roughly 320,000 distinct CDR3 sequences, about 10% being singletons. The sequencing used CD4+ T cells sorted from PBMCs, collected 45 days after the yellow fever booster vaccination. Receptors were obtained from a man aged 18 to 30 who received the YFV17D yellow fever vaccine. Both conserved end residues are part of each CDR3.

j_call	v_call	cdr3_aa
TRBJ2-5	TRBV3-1	CASSQPGLGGTQYF
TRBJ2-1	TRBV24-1	CATSDGVFSYNEQFF
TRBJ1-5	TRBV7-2	CASSYGTGRGANQPQHF
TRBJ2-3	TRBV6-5	CASSYRAGGDTQYF
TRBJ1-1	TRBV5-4	CASSPTADTEAFF
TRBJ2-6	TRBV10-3	CATKEGGANVLTF
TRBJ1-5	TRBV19	CASTKRQGLSNQPQHF
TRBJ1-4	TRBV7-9	CASSGSTNEKLFF
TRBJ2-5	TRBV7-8	CASSLVGKTQYF
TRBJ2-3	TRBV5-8	CASSPGTGTSTDTQYF
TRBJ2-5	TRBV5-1	CASRLGGQETQYF
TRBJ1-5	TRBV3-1	CASSSRGVDQPQHF
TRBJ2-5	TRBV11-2	CASQTSGYQETQYF
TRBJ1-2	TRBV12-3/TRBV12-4	CASSSTGSYGYTF
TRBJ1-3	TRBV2	CASSEWGGPSSGNTIYF
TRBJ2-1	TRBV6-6	CASRDLAGGYNEQFF
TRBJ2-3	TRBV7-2	CASSSKAGGVGTSTDTQYF
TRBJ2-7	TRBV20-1	CSATVDYEQYF
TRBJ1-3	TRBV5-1	CASSLGGKFSGNTIYF
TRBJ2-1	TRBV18	CASSPRQGSIYNEQFF
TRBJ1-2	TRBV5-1	CASSLSDLYGYTF
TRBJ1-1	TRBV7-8	CASNLRQLRSGRAGNTEAFF
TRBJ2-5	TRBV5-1	CASSSQAGQETQYF
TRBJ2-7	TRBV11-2	CASSLGGYTGIPYEQYF
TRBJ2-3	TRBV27	CASTGGVTDTQYF
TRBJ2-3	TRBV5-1	CATGIGLASDTQYF
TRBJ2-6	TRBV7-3	CASSLSTGDSGANVLTF
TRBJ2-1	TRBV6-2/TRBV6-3	CASRDNQYNEQFF
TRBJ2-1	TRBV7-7	CASSLMGGLYNEQFF
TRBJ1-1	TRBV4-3	CASSQDQAVNTEAFF
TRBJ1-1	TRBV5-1	CASSSRSDRGTEAFF
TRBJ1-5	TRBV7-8	CASSSVGGGNQPQHF
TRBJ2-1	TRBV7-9	CASSLARSGTSMAFF
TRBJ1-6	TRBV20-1	CSAARNGNSPLHF
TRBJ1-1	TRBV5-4	CASSIPEEVGTEAFF
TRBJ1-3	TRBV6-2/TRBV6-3	CASSTAGTVSGNTIYF
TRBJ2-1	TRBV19	CASSFLGGGGRSSYNEQFF
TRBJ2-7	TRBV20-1	CSASPRLAGTTEEQYF
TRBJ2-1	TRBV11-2	CASRKIRDSTNEQFF
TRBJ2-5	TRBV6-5	CASRDRVIQETQYF
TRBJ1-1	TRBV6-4	CASSGGPENTEAFF
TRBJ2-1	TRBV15	CATSRGPQDNEQFF
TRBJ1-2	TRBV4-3	CASSQVLDRGDYGYTF
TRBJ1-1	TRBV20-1	CSARFREDTEAFF
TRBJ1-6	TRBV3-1	CASSRTGANSPLHF
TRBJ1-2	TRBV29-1	CSVVNRGYGYTF
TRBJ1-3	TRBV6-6	CASSYSMAGLSGNTIYF
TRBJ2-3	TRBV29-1	CNGGDYRSTDTQYF
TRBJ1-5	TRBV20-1	CSARDLEGRPQHF
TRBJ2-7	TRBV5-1	CASSLGPRGDSYEQYF
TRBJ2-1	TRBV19	CASSLGQPYNEQFF
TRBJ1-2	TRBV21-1	CASSKMCGTGYGEPLIYGYTF
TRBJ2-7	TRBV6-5	CASSDPVEGIEQYF